A single sample gave rise to the 16 T cell receptor beta chains below, sequenced in a study of T cells in localized non-small cell lung cancer. Only in-frame clones appear in the TCRdb table, and some are missing; sequencing was by immunoSEQ multiplex PCR. The sample contains about 4,400 clones, approximately 21% of which appear only once. Sequencing was performed on lung tumor tissue, taken before any cancer treatment. These receptors were taken from a female donor of 60 years or more with stage I lung adenocarcinoma.

V usage is TRBV9 and J usage is TRBJ1-1; a weak D match, TRBD1 (5 bases). This CDR3 spans 16 amino acids. V was cut by 5 bases and J by 3 bases, with 20 bases left in between. Germline V lookup: CDR1 SGDLS, CDR2 YYNGEE. The CDR3 spells CASRRRGGFSDTEAFF. DNA of the CDR3: TGTGCCAGCAGACGAAGGGGAGGGTTCTCGGACACTGAAGCTTTCTTT. Drawing the rest from reference TRBV9 and TRBJ1-1, the complete variable domain is DSGVTQTPKHLITATGQRVTLRCSPRSGDLSVYWYQQSLDQGLQFLIQYYNGEERAKGNILERFSAQQFPDLHSELNLSSLELGDSALYFCASRRRGGFSDTEAFFGQGTRLTVV.

The chain employs TRBV18 and TRBJ2-6; TRBD1 agrees at 7 bases. Germline CDR1 reads KGHSH; CDR2 reads LQKENI. J lost 0 bases, V lost 6 bases, and 11 bases had no gene match. The CDR3 loop spans 18 amino acids. The CDR3 DNA is TGTGCCAGCTCTCCTACTCCGGGACAGAGCTCTGGGGCCAACGTCCTGACTTTC. As protein: CASSPTPGQSSGANVLTF.

V and J are TRBV19 and TRBJ2-3, with 10 bases identical to TRBD2. The V gene's germline CDR1 is LNHDA and CDR2 SQIVND (reference sequence). The CDR3 extends over 13 amino acids. V dropped 6 bases and J dropped 5; count of bases not matched to a gene: 2. CDR3 loop: CASSKREGDTQYF. In nucleotides, the CDR3 is TGTGCCAGTAGCAAGCGGGAGGGAGATACGCAGTATTTT.

There are a few counts of this clone. The CDR3 sequence: CATIPPGPANYGYTF. In DNA, the CDR3 is TGTGCCACTATCCCTCCGGGACCAGCTAACTATGGCTACACCTTC. The chain links TRBV6-8 to TRBJ1-2, with D perhaps matching TRBD1 (5 bases). The CDR3 is 15 amino acids. Germline V gene lookup returns CDR1 MNHGY and CDR2 SAAAGT. The V end was cut by 10 bases, the J end by 0 bases, with 18 bases between.

This clone has only a few counts. The V gene is TRBV11-3, the J gene TRBJ1-6, with D maybe TRBD1 (5 bases). Trimming took off 4 bases at V and 10 bases at J, with 20 bases between the two ends. The CDR3 consists of 16 residues. The germline V gene has CDR1 SGHNT and CDR2 YENEEA. CDR3 coding DNA: TGTGCCAGCAGCTCAACCTACCCGGGGACGAAATCACCCCTCCACTTT. Its translation is CASSSTYPGTKSPLHF. Variable domain in full (rest from reference TRBV11-3 and TRBJ1-6): EAGVVQSPRYKIIEKKQPVAFWCNPISGHNTLYWYLQNLGQGPELLIRYENEEAVDDSQLPKDRFSAERLKGVDSTLKIQPAELGDSAVYLCASSSTYPGTKSPLHFGNGTRLTVT.

V gene TRBV11-3 combines with J gene TRBJ1-4; 9 positions agree with TRBD1. CDR1 is SGHNT, CDR2 YENEEA, per germline. Unmatched junction bases numbered 6, after V lost 5 bases and J lost 5 bases. This CDR3 comprises 15 residues. The CDR3 spells CASSARTGANEKLFF. The CDR3 nucleotides read TGTGCCAGCAGCGCACGGACAGGGGCGAATGAAAAACTGTTTTTT.

The chain joins TRBV29-1 to TRBJ1-1, with 7 positions matching TRBD1. This CDR3 is built from 12 residues. After removal of 6 bases from V and 4 bases from J, the junction contained 5 bases not matched to a gene. Germline CDR1 SQVTM, CDR2 ANQGSEA. The CDR3 region has the DNA TGCAGCGTACGACAGGGTCGCACTGAAGCTTTCTTT. Protein sequence: CSVRQGRTEAFF.

The J gene is TRBJ1-2, the V gene TRBV30; D ambiguous. The germline CDR1 and CDR2 sequences are GTSNPN and SVGIG (reference sequence). The V gene lost 2 bases and the J gene lost 2 bases, with 6 bases spanning the gap. The CDR3 extends over 12 amino acids. CDR3 protein: CAWSPPNYGYTF. As DNA, the CDR3 is TGTGCCTGGAGTCCCCCGAACTATGGCTACACCTTC. Drawing the rest from reference TRBV30 and TRBJ1-2, the complete variable domain is SQTIHQWPATLVQPVGSPLSLECTVEGTSNPNLYWYRQAAGRGLQLLFYSVGIGQISSEVPQNLSASRPQDRQFILSSKKLLLSDSGFYLCAWSPPNYGYTFGSGTRLTVV.

This clone was detected a few times. The rearrangement joins TRBV30 to TRBJ1-3; TRBD1 matches at 7 bases. CDR1 is GTSNPN and CDR2 is SVGIG in the germline V gene (reference sequence). Germline trimming cut 3 bases from V and 0 bases from J; bases unmatched to any gene: 5. This CDR3 is 15 amino acids long. The CDR3 DNA is TGTGCCTGGAGGGTGGGGACAGCCTCTGGAAACACCATATATTTT. Translating it yields CAWRVGTASGNTIYF.

This clone has more than one count but fewer than ten. V usage is TRBV11-3 and J usage is TRBJ2-5; 8 nucleotides agree with TRBD2. Germline V CDR1 and CDR2: SGHNT, YENEEA. Trimming removed 2 bases from V and 4 bases from J; junction bases left unmatched: 6. The CDR3 length is 15 residues. CDR3 DNA sequence: TGTGCCAGCAGCTTACTTGCGGGGGGACGAGAGACCCAGTACTTC. It is translated as CASSLLAGGRETQYF.

The chain recombines TRBV29-1 with TRBJ1-1, with TRBD1 identical over 7 bases. This CDR3 region has 14 residues. Germline CDR1 SQVTM, CDR2 ANQGSEA. The V segment lost 8 bases and the J segment 1 base; nucleotides outside the gene matches: 10. CDR3 sequence reads: CSSKQGQGNTEAFF. CDR3 DNA: TGCAGCTCGAAACAGGGGCAAGGGAACACTGAAGCTTTCTTT.

This clone has a handful of counts. The chain recombines TRBV9 with TRBJ2-7, with 9 bases that match TRBD2. CDR1 and CDR2 (germline): SGDLS, YYNGEE. This CDR3 comprises 15 residues. Trimming at V came to 5 bases and at J to 5 bases, leaving 11 bases not matched to a gene. The CDR3 nucleotides read TGTGCCAGCAGTCCCCAGACTAGCGGAGTAGACGAGCAGTACTTC. Its translation: CASSPQTSGVDEQYF. Using reference TRBV9 and TRBJ2-7 for the parts outside the CDR3, the full variable domain is DSGVTQTPKHLITATGQRVTLRCSPRSGDLSVYWYQQSLDQGLQFLIQYYNGEERAKGNILERFSAQQFPDLHSELNLSSLELGDSALYFCASSPQTSGVDEQYFGPGTRLTVT.

This clone is large (0.1 to 1%). The chain uses TRBV6-8 and TRBJ1-1; no definite D call. Trimming shortened V by 4 bases and J by 0 bases, and 18 bases separated the two germline ends. Germline CDR1 and CDR2: MNHGY and SAAAGT. The CDR3 spans 17 residues. This CDR3 reads CASSFPGRRGMNTEAFF. In nucleotides, the CDR3 is TGTGCCAGCAGTTTTCCAGGACGCCGAGGTATGAACACTGAAGCTTTCTTT.

V usage is TRBV11-3 and J usage is TRBJ2-7, with D unresolved. V was shortened by 2 bases and J by 2 bases, with 10 bases between the two germline ends. The germline gives CDR1 SGHNT, CDR2 YENEEA. The CDR3 is made up of 14 amino acids. CDR3 region: CASSLTLGPYEQYF. The CDR3 DNA is TGTGCCAGCAGCTTAACCCTCGGACCCTACGAGCAGTACTTC.

Sample share makes this clone medium-sized. V usage is TRBV4-1 and J usage is TRBJ1-1; TRBD1 is a possible D gene (5 bases). This CDR3 is 14 amino acids long. Germline CDR1 is MGHRA and CDR2 is YSYEKL. V shed 2 bases and J shed 6 bases, with 13 bases lying between them. The CDR3 region is CASSQNSLGAEAFF. CDR3 bases: TGCGCCAGCAGCCAAAACAGCCTGGGGGCTGAAGCTTTCTTT.

This clone was seen a handful of times. V gene TRBV6-8 combines with J gene TRBJ2-3, with 10 positions matching TRBD1. V lost 6 bases, J lost 4 bases, and 13 bases stayed unmatched. In germline, CDR1 is MNHGY, CDR2 SAAAGT. The CDR3 consists of 17 residues. Here the CDR3 reads CASSRPQTGGAADTQYF. CDR3 DNA: TGTGCCAGCAGCCGGCCCCAGACAGGGGGCGCCGCAGATACGCAGTATTTT.